The clone carrying this TCR beta chain is medium-sized in the sample. What it recognizes is unknown. All patients were treatment-naive before thyroid surgery. The data originate from a study of metastatic and nonmetastatic thyroid tumors. Study outcomes and limitations: Malignant tumors reportedly showed significantly higher TCR beta diversity than benign nodules in both blood and tumor.

In the authors' workflow: Across clinicopathological groups, CDR3 differences served as the basis for building a distant-metastasis classifier for papillary thyroid cancer. TCRdb re-clonotyped the PCR reads via MiXCR. The V and J calls come from TCRdb's annotation, not from the publication. The sample lists around 4,300 clones; roughly 30% were seen once. This clonotype was sampled from a male donor with papillary thyroid cancer or a benign thyroid nodule (not recorded which). Some clones in this sample may be carry-over from other donors' samples. Sequenced: adjacent normal tissue.

CDR3 protein: CASTPNMGDTVYGYTF. The CDR3 DNA reads as TGTGCCAGTACGCCTAACATGGGGGACACGGTCTATGGCTACACCTTC. This chain connects TRBV19 to TRBJ1-2; tentative D call: TRBD1 (6 bases). V was clipped by 7 bases and J by 4 bases, with 22 bases between them. CDR3 length: 16 amino acids. Germline CDR1 and CDR2: LNHDA and SQIVND (reference sequence).